This T cell receptor (beta chain) comes out of a study of shared clonotypes between healthy human individuals. Study-level information: The study enrolled two women and a few men aged 18 to 49.

Of note for this clone: Its antigen is not known.

All donors qualified as healthy HIV-negative adults and had experienced no recent acute infections or vaccinations. The length of the CDR3 is 15 residues. Germline assignment: CDR1 LNHDA and CDR2 SQIVND (reference sequence). Trimming took off 3 bases at V and 7 bases at J, with 15 bases between the two ends. Notes on the study in general: Non-shared clonotypes displayed generation probabilities falling below those of clonotypes present in all four donors. Approximately 5.4% of naive CD4 clonotypes were common to a few donors.

Data came from immunoSEQ multiplex PCR; TCRdb stores just in-frame clones and leaves some out. Altogether 500,000 or so clones are present, roughly 95% being singletons, with the ten largest covering 0.055% to 0.075%. The V gene is TRBV19, the J gene TRBJ2-2; weak D call: TRBD2 (6 bases). This TCR was sampled from a woman younger than 45 in good health. Specimen: naive CD4+ T cells sorted from blood. Sample subset: CD45RA+ positively selected. For the CDR3, the DNA is TGTGCCAGTAGTATGCGGGATCCCGGTCGCGGGGAGCTGTTTTTT. Its translation: CASSMRDPGRGELFF.